This T cell receptor beta chain was recorded in a study of T cells in Graves' hyperthyroidism and ophthalmopathy (dated 2019 in TCRdb). Notes on the research overall: TCR V-J signatures able to tell the groups apart were searched for in a discovery cohort of 90 to 100 patients, of whom fewer than 45 had Graves' ophthalmopathy and 55 to 65 had stable Graves' hyperthyroidism. An independent validation cohort of under 20 hyperthyroidism patients and over 15 patients who later progressed to ophthalmopathy tested prospective prediction of ophthalmopathy. In addition, the study compared T-cell repertoires in thyroid tissue and in blood from a handful of Graves' hyperthyroidism patients. The paper describes TCR Vbeta CDR3 sequencing of 135 peripheral blood samples, made up of around 41 ophthalmopathy patients, 70 to 75 hyperthyroidism patients and about 17 progressor patients. The 75 to 100 discovery patients were divided at random into training and test sets in a 7:3 ratio. After sampling, hyperthyroidism patients received methimazole starting at 30 mg daily, and ophthalmopathy patients received high-dose intravenous methylprednisolone.

The TCR beta CDR3 regions were amplified from the RNA transcripts. The TCR CDR3 was subjected to a first round of RT-PCR using the HTBI primer set and the Qiagen OneStep RT-PCR kit. A second multiplex PCR round built the libraries, followed by size selection and purification. Sequencing of the libraries was done on an Illumina HiSeq2000 using paired-end 100 bp reads. The original methods were these. SOAPnuke was used to process the raw data, throwing out any read that contained adapters or uncalled bases, had a mean Phred below 15, or lacked an exact constant-primer or identifier match. High-quality paired reads were merged using COPE v1.2.5, and each unique nucleotide sequence was defined as a clonotype. Clonotypes were aligned to IMGT TRBV, TRBD and TRBJ reference segments using MiTCR v1.1. Only V-J combinations with frequency above 0.0001, covering 99.2% of repertoires, were analysed. The TCS score was defined as the ratio of F50 (clonal expansion) to E x V (chaos), calculated using BLOSUM62-based TCRdist between CDR3 peptides within each V-J. Welch's t-statistics and random forest reduced 500 to 550 V-J features to fewer than 15, which were used in a naive Bayes classifier (R e1071). The Morisita-Horn index was used to measure how similar the thyroid and blood repertoires were. TCRdb reran the public reads through fastp at Q25 and MiXCR, keeping productive beta chains. Every CDR3 protein is listed once, alongside the most common genes and DNA of its rows. TCRdb, not the original authors, processed these V and J calls. In this sample the table shows roughly 570,000 distinct CDR3 sequences, more than 45% of which occur a single time. The ten largest make up 15% to 20% of the sample.

Findings and caveats that apply to the study as a whole: Most expanded thyroid clonotypes (frequency above 0.001) were also detected in blood, suggesting blood repertoires may reflect thyroid immune responses. No statistical method was used to fix the sample size in advance, and group allocation was not hidden from the investigators. A 13 V-J signature model separated ophthalmopathy from stable hyperthyroidism, with nearly 90% sensitivity and 81.08% specificity in cross-validation and 80%/75% in testing. In validation, the model predicted progression to ophthalmopathy a median of approximately 6.3 months before onset, with about 71% sensitivity and around 76% specificity.

There are many counts of this clonotype. This receptor's antigen is unknown. Germline and junction disagree at one end, which may indicate a read error. Patients with uncontrolled infections, other autoimmune diseases, pregnancy or lactation were excluded. Diagnoses were established on the basis of clinical symptoms, serum thyroxine and TRAb, thyroid ultrasound, and orbital computed tomography. Total RNA was extracted using Trizol reagent, and RNA quality was assessed on an Agilent 2100 Bioanalyzer. CDR1 and CDR2 are drawn from the germline V gene (reference sequence): SEHNR, FQNEAQ. The CDR3 covers 14 residues, taking in both the cysteine and the phenylalanine. CDR3 DNA is the only sequence kept; it has 42 bases, read in frame from the first base.

Material for sequencing was peripheral blood or thyroid tissue (not recorded which). This sequence was found in an adult woman with Graves' disease, either hyperthyroidism or ophthalmopathy (not recorded which). The rearrangement joined TRBV7-9 to TRBJ2-7, and TRBD1 aligns with 10 junction nucleotides. Read as DNA, the sequence is TGTGCCAGCAGCTTGGGGGGACAGGGGAGGGGTATGATCTTC. Its coded protein is CASSLGGQGRGMIF.